This T cell receptor (beta chain) was obtained from a study of radiotherapy plus CTLA-4 blockade in lung cancer. Sequenced by immunoSEQ multiplex PCR; TCRdb stores in-frame clones only, minus some. Of roughly 60,000 clones listed, 76% are singletons. CDR1 and CDR2 (germline): MNHEY, SMNVEV (reference sequence). The V segment lost 5 bases and the J segment 8 bases; nucleotides outside the gene matches: 7. The CDR3 runs 16 residues. The source was peripheral blood, collected from a patient treated with radiotherapy plus ipilimumab. This clonotype originated in a human donor with non-small cell lung cancer who had a complete response to radiotherapy plus ipilimumab. The chain uses TRBV27 and TRBJ2-2; 14 bases align to TRBD2. In nucleotides, the CDR3 is TGTGCCAGCAGTCACACGGGACTAGCGGGAGTTGGGGAGCTGTTTTTT. It codes for CASSHTGLAGVGELFF.